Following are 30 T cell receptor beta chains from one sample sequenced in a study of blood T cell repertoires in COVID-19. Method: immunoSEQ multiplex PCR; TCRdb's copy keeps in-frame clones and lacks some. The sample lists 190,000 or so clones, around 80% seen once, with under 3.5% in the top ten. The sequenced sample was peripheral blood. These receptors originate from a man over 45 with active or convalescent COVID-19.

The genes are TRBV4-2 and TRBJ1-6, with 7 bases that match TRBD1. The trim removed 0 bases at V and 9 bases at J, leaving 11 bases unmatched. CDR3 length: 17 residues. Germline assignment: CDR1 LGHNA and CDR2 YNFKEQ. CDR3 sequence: CASSQDMAGGTGSPLHF. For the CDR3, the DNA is TGTGCCAGCAGCCAAGATATGGCAGGGGGGACTGGTTCACCCCTCCACTTT.

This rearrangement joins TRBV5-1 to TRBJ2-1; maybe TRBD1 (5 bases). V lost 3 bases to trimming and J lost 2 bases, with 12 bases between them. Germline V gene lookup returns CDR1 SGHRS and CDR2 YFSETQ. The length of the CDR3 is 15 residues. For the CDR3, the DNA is TGCGCCAGCAGCTCCAGGGTGGGCCCCTACAATGAGCAGTTCTTC. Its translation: CASSSRVGPYNEQFF.

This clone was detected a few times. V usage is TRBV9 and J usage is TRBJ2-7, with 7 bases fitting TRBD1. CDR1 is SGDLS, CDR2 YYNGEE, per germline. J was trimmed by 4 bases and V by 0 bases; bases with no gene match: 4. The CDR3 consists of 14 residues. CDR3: CASSVDRGTYEQYF. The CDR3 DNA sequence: TGTGCCAGCAGCGTAGACAGGGGTACTTACGAGCAGTACTTC. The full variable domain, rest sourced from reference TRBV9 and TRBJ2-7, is DSGVTQTPKHLITATGQRVTLRCSPRSGDLSVYWYQQSLDQGLQFLIQYYNGEERAKGNILERFSAQQFPDLHSELNLSSLELGDSALYFCASSVDRGTYEQYFGPGTRLTVT.

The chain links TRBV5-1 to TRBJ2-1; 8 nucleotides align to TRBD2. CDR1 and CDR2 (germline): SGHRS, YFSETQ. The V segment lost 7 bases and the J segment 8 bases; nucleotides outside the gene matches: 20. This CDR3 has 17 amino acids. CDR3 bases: TGCGCCAGCTTTGACCGTAGCGGGATAAGAGAAACCGATGAGCAGTTCTTC. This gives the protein CASFDRSGIRETDEQFF.

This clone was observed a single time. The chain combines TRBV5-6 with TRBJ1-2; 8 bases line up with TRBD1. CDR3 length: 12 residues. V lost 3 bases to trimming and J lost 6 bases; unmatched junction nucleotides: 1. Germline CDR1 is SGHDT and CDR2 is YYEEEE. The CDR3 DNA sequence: TGTGCCAGCAGCTGGGGACAGGATGGCTACACCTTC. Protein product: CASSWGQDGYTF.

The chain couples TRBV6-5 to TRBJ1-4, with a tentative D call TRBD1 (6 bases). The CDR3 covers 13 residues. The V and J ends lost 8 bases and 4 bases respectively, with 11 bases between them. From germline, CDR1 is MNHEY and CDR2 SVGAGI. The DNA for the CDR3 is TGTGCCAGCCGCCGGGACAATAATGAAAAACTGTTTTTT. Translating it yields CASRRDNNEKLFF.

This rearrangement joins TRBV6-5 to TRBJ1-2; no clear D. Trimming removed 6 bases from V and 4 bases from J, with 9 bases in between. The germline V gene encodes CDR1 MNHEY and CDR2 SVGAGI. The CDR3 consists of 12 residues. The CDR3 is CASSSVPYGYTF. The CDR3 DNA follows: TGTGCCAGCAGCTCGGTCCCCTATGGCTACACCTTC.

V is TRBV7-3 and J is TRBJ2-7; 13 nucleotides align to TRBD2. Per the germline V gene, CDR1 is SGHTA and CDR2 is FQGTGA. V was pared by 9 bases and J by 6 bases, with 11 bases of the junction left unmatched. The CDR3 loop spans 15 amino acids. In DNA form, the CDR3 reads TGTGCCAGGGCCACTAGCGGGAGGGCCACATTCGAGCAGTACTTC. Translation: CARATSGRATFEQYF.

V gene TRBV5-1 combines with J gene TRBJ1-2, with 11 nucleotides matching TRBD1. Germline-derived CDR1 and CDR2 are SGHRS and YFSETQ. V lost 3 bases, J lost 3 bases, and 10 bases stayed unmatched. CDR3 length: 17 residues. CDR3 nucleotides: TGCGCCAGCAGCTCACGGACAGGGGGCGCGGGTTACTATGGCTACACCTTC. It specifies CASSSRTGGAGYYGYTF. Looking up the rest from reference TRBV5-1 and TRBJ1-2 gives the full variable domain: KAGVTQTPRYLIKTRGQQVTLSCSPISGHRSVSWYQQTPGQGLQFLFEYFSETQRNKGNFPGRFSGRQFSNSRSEMNVSTLELGDSALYLCASSSRTGGAGYYGYTFGSGTRLTVV.

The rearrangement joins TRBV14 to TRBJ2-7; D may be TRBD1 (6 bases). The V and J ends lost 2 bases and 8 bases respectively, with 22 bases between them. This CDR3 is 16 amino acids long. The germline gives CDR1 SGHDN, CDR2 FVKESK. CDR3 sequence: CASSQIAGQISGKQYF. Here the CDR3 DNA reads TGTGCCAGCAGCCAAATAGCCGGACAGATCTCTGGCAAGCAGTACTTC.

In DNA form, the CDR3 reads TGTGCCTGGAGTATAAAGGGGGCGGGTGGCTACACCTTC. Residues: CAWSIKGAGGYTF. The genes are TRBV30 and TRBJ1-2, with TRBD1 matching 7 bases. The ends lost 2 bases at V and 7 bases at J; junction bases unmatched: 7. The germline CDR1 and CDR2 sequences are GTSNPN and SVGIG (reference sequence). This CDR3 has 13 amino acids.

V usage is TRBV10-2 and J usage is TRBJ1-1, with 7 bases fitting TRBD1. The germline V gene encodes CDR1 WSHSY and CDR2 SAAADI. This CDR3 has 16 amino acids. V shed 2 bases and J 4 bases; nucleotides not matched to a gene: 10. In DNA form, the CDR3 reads TGCGCCAGCAGTGAGCCCATCCGACAGGGTCGCACTGAAGCTTTCTTT. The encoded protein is CASSEPIRQGRTEAFF.

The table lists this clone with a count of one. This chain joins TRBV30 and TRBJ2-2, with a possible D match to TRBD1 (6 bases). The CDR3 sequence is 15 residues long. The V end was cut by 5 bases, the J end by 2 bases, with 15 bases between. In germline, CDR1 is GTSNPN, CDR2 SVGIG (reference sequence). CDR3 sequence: CAWARGFFNTGELFF. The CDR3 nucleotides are TGTGCCTGGGCTAGGGGGTTCTTCAACACCGGGGAGCTGTTTTTT. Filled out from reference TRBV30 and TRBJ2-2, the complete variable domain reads SQTIHQWPATLVQPVGSPLSLECTVEGTSNPNLYWYRQAAGRGLQLLFYSVGIGQISSEVPQNLSASRPQDRQFILSSKKLLLSDSGFYLCAWARGFFNTGELFFGEGSRLTVL.

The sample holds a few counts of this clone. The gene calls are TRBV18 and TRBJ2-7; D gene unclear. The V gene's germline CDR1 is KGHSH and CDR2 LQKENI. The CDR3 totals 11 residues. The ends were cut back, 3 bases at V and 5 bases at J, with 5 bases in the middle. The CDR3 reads CASSPQNEQYF. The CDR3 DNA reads TGTGCCAGCTCACCCCAAAACGAGCAGTACTTC.

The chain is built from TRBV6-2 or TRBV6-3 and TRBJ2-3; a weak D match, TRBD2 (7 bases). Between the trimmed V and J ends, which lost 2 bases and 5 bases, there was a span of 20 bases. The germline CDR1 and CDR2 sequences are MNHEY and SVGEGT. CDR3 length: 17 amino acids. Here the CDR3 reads CASSYLGGGPLEDTQYF. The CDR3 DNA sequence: TGTGCCAGCAGTTACCTTGGGGGGGGGCCTTTGGAAGATACGCAGTATTTT.

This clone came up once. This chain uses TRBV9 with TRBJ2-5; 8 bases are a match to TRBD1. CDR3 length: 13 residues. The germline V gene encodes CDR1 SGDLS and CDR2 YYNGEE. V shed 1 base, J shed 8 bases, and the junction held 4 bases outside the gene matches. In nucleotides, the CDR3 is TGTGCCAGCAGCGTACACCAGGGGGCAACCCAGTACTTC. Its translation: CASSVHQGATQYF.

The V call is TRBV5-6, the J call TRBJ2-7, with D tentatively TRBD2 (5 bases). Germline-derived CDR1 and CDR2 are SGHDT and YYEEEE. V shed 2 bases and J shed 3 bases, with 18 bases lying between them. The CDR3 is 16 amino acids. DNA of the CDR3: TGTGCCAGCAGCTTAGGTGTAGGGAGCGGAGACTACGAGCAGTACTTC. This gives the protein CASSLGVGSGDYEQYF.

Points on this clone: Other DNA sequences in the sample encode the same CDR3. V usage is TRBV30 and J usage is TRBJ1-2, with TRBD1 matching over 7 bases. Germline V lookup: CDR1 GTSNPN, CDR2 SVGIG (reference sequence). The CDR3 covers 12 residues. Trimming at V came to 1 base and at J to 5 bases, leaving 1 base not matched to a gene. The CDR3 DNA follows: TGTGCCTGGAGTGCGGGACAGTATGGCTACACCTTC. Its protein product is CAWSAGQYGYTF.

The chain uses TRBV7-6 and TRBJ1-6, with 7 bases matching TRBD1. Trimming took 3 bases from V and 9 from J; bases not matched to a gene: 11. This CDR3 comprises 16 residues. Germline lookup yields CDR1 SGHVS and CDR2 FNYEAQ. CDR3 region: CASSFSDRTNGSPLHF. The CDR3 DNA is TGTGCCAGCAGCTTTTCGGACAGGACGAATGGTTCACCCCTCCACTTT.

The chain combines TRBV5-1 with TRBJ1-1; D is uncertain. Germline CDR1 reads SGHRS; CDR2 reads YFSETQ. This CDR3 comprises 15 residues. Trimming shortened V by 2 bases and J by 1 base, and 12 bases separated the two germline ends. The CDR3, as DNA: TGCGCCAGCAGCTTAAAACCCACAGCGAACACTGAAGCTTTCTTT. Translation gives CASSLKPTANTEAFF.

The CDR3 spells CAISRGGYGYTF. In DNA, the CDR3 is TGTGCCATCAGCAGGGGCGGCTATGGCTACACCTTC. The V gene is TRBV10-3, the J gene TRBJ1-2, with D possibly being TRBD1 (6 bases). The CDR3 consists of 12 residues. Deletions cut 6 bases from V and 4 bases from J, with 9 bases between. CDR1 is ENHRY and CDR2 is SYGVKD in the germline V gene.

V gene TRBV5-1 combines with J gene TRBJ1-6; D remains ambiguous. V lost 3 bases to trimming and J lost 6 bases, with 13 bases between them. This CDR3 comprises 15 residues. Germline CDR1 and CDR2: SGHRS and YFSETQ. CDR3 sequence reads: CASSSVGTLNSPLHF. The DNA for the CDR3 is TGCGCCAGCAGCTCGGTGGGCACCCTTAATTCACCCCTCCACTTT. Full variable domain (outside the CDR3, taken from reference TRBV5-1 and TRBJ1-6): KAGVTQTPRYLIKTRGQQVTLSCSPISGHRSVSWYQQTPGQGLQFLFEYFSETQRNKGNFPGRFSGRQFSNSRSEMNVSTLELGDSALYLCASSSVGTLNSPLHFGNGTRLTVT.

CDR3 nucleotides: TGTGCCAGCAGTGAAAGGACTAGCGGCCCGTACAATGAGCAGTTCTTC. Encoded protein: CASSERTSGPYNEQFF. V usage is TRBV6-1 and J usage is TRBJ2-1; 10 bases match TRBD2. V gave up 2 bases and J gave up 4 bases; unmatched junction bases: 5. Germline lookup yields CDR1 MNHNS and CDR2 SASEGT. This CDR3 has 16 amino acids.

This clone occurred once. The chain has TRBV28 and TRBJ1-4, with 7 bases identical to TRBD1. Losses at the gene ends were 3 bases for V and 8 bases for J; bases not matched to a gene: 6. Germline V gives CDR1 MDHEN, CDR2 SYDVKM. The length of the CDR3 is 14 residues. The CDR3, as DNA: TGTGCCAGCAGTTTCGACAGGGTAGTGGAAAAACTGTTTTTT. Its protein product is CASSFDRVVEKLFF.

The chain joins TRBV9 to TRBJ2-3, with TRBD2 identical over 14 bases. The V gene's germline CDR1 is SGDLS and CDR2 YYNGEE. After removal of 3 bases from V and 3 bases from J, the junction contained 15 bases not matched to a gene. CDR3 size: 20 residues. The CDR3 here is CASSAPLKTSGRAFTDTQYF. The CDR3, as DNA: TGTGCCAGCAGCGCCCCTTTGAAGACTAGCGGGAGGGCCTTTACAGATACGCAGTATTTT. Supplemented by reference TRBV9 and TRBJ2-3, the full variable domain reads DSGVTQTPKHLITATGQRVTLRCSPRSGDLSVYWYQQSLDQGLQFLIQYYNGEERAKGNILERFSAQQFPDLHSELNLSSLELGDSALYFCASSAPLKTSGRAFTDTQYFGPGTRLTVL.

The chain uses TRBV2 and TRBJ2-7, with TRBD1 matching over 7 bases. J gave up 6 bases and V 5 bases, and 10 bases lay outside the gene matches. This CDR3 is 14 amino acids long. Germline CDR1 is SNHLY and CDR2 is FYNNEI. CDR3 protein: CASSFETGSGEQYF. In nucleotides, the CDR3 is TGTGCCAGCAGTTTTGAGACAGGGAGCGGCGAGCAGTACTTC.

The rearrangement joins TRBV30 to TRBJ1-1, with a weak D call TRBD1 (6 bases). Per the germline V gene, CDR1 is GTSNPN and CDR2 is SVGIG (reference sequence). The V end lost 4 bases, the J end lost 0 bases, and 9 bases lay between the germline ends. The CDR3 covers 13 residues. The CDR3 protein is CAWTGQMNTEAFF. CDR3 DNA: TGTGCCTGGACTGGACAGATGAACACTGAAGCTTTCTTT. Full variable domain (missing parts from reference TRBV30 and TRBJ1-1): SQTIHQWPATLVQPVGSPLSLECTVEGTSNPNLYWYRQAAGRGLQLLFYSVGIGQISSEVPQNLSASRPQDRQFILSSKKLLLSDSGFYLCAWTGQMNTEAFFGQGTRLTVV.

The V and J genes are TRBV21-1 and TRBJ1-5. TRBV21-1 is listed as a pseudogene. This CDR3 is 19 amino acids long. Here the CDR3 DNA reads TGTGCCAGCAGCACCTCCTGCGGAGAAGGGGAGGATAGCAATCAGCCCCAGCATTTT. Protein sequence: CASSTSCGEGEDSNQPQHF.

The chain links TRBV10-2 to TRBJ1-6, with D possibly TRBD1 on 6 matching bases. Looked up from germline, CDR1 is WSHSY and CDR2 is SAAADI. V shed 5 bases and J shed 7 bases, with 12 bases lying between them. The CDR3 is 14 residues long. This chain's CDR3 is CASSLGRGNSPLHF. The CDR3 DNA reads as TGCGCCAGCAGTTTAGGTAGGGGGAATTCACCCCTCCACTTT.

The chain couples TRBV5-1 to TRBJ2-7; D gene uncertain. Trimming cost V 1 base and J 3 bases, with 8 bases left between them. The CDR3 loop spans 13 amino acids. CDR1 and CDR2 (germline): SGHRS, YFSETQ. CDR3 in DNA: TGCGCCAGCAGCTTGTCGCCCGGCTACGAGCAGTACTTC. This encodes CASSLSPGYEQYF.